The TCR beta chain under discussion was sequenced for a study of cytomegalovirus exposure and HLA in healthy donors. About the research overall: For the approximately 390 genotyped donors, roughly 80% fell within the Caucasian-associated ancestry cluster.

Study-level points and caveats: When a later analysis compared HLA-associated TCR beta chains with equally common others, the HLA-associated chains turned out to be more clonally expanded and to have lower generation probabilities. The number of N-insertions in an Asian-associated ancestry cluster was reportedly below the roughly 660-donor mean in a later analysis.

V trimming: 1 base; J trimming: 4 bases; junction bases outside the gene matches: 5. Germline-derived CDR1 and CDR2 are SGHTS and YDEGEE. CDR3 length: 15 amino acids. As regards this clone: Its target is unknown.

PCR amplification relied on 60 Vbeta primers (plus 13 Jbeta primers). Sequenced by immunoSEQ multiplex PCR; TCRdb stores in-frame clones only, minus some. The repertoire consists of some 150,000 clones, with 80% to 90% occurring once and the leading ten covering approximately 7%. The material sequenced was PBMCs. The receptor's source is a woman aged 25-40 years in good health and CMV-seropositive. The chain is built from TRBV5-8 and TRBJ1-3, with 7 bases lining up with TRBD1. The CDR3 sequence is CASSLSPDRGNTIYF. The CDR3 coding sequence is TGTGCCAGCAGCTTGTCCCCGGACAGGGGAAACACCATATATTTT.